This passage covers 17 T cell receptor beta chains from one sample sequenced in a study of T cell responses to AZD1222 COVID-19 vaccine. TCRdb's table, derived via immunoSEQ multiplex PCR, lists solely in-frame clones and lacks some. The sample includes under 150,000 clones, roughly 93% seen only once; the top ten take roughly 1.5%. The sample here was peripheral blood, taken 28 days after the second AZD1222 dose. These receptors originate from an adult who received the AZD1222 COVID-19 vaccine.

V and J are TRBV11-1 and TRBJ2-1, with D unresolved. The CDR3 contains 13 residues. V lost 4 bases, J lost 9 bases, and 13 bases lay in between. From germline, CDR1 is SGHAT and CDR2 FQDESV (reference sequence). Here the CDR3 DNA reads TGTGCCAGCAGCTCCCTTCTTACTGTTGAGCAGTTCTTC. Encoded protein: CASSSLLTVEQFF.

This clone was observed a few times. The rearrangement uses TRBV9 and TRBJ2-7, with 10 bases fitting TRBD2. Germline V gene sequence: CDR1 SGDLS, CDR2 YYNGEE. With V trimmed by 4 bases and J by 5 bases, 6 bases remained unmatched. This CDR3 has 14 amino acids. CDR3 residues: CASSPSAGGHEQYF. The CDR3 DNA reads as TGTGCCAGCAGCCCTTCAGCGGGAGGGCACGAGCAGTACTTC.

The CDR3 protein is CASSYIQGLAANEQFF. The CDR3, as DNA: TGCGCCAGCAGCTACATTCAGGGACTAGCGGCCAATGAGCAGTTCTTC. The chain recombines TRBV5-1 with TRBJ2-1; 11 bases agree with TRBD2. The V segment lost 3 bases and the J segment 6 bases; nucleotides outside the gene matches: 8. This CDR3 spans 16 amino acids. CDR1 and CDR2 (germline): SGHRS, YFSETQ.

This chain joins TRBV3-1 (or the pseudogene TRBV3-2) and TRBJ2-7; D may be TRBD1 or TRBD2 (5 bases each). V shed 1 base and J shed 2 bases, with 12 bases lying between them. In germline, CDR1 is LGHDT, CDR2 YNNKEL (reference sequence). The CDR3 sequence is 15 residues long. The CDR3 coding sequence is TGTGCCAGCAGCCAAGCGGGGCACGGGACCTACGAGCAGTACTTC. Translating gives CASSQAGHGTYEQYF.

This chain connects TRBV3-1 (or the pseudogene TRBV3-2) to TRBJ2-7; 9 positions agree with TRBD1. CDR1 and CDR2 (germline): LGHDT, YNNKEL (reference sequence). V lost 7 bases, J lost 0 bases, and 10 bases stayed unmatched. There are 16 residues in the CDR3. Here the CDR3 DNA reads TGTGCCAGCACCCTACCGACGGGACAGGGCTCCTACGAGCAGTACTTC. It specifies CASTLPTGQGSYEQYF.

The CDR3: CASTTTGGTGTEAFF. In DNA form, the CDR3 reads TGTGCCAGCACAACAACAGGGGGCACGGGGACTGAAGCTTTCTTT. The V call is TRBV7-2, the J call TRBJ1-1, with 9 bases identical to TRBD1. The CDR3 covers 15 residues. CDR1 SGHTA and CDR2 FQGNSA come from the germline V gene. V was pared by 7 bases and J by 5 bases, with 11 bases of the junction left unmatched. The entire variable domain, with the rest obtained from reference TRBV7-2 and TRBJ1-1, is as follows: GAGVSQSPSNKVTEKGKDVELRCDPISGHTALYWYRQSLGQGLEFLIYFQGNSAPDKSGLPSDRFSAERTGGSVSTLTIQRTQQEDSAVYLCASTTTGGTGTEAFFGQGTRLTVV.

This clone was counted a single time. The J gene is TRBJ2-4, the V gene TRBV4-2; maybe TRBD1 (8 bases). V gave up 4 bases and J gave up 7 bases, with 14 bases separating them. Germline assignment: CDR1 LGHNA and CDR2 YNFKEQ. This CDR3 spans 14 amino acids. The CDR3 reads CASSRGQGGNIQYF. CDR3 nucleotides: TGTGCCAGCAGCCGCGGACAGGGAGGGAACATTCAGTACTTC.

The chain joins TRBV7-8 to TRBJ1-1; 7 bases are shared with TRBD1. The junction had 7 bases not matched to a gene; V was cut back by 4 bases and J by 2 bases. The CDR3 totals 15 residues. In germline, CDR1 is SGHVS, CDR2 FQNEAQ. For the CDR3, the DNA is TGTGCCAGCAGCTCCGGACAGGCTTTTAACACTGAAGCTTTCTTT. Its protein is CASSSGQAFNTEAFF.

The chain joins TRBV7-3 to TRBJ2-1; 11 bases align to TRBD2. This CDR3 spans 16 amino acids. V was pared by 5 bases and J by 1 base, with 4 bases of the junction left unmatched. Germline-derived CDR1 and CDR2 are SGHTA and FQGTGA. Written as DNA, the CDR3 is TGTGCCAGCAGCCCTGCTAGCGGGAGGTCCTACAATGAGCAGTTCTTC. Translation: CASSPASGRSYNEQFF.

J is TRBJ2-7 and V is TRBV29-1; tentatively, D is TRBD1 or TRBD2 (5 bases each). Looked up from germline, CDR1 is SQVTM and CDR2 is ANQGSEA. This CDR3 has 15 amino acids. V was shortened by 2 bases and J by 8 bases, with 22 bases between the two germline ends. CDR3 region: CSVERAQGPSIQQYF. The CDR3 DNA reads as TGCAGCGTTGAAAGGGCTCAGGGACCTTCCATACAGCAGTACTTC.

The chain combines TRBV4-2 with TRBJ2-7, with TRBD2 matching over 12 bases. CDR3 size: 15 residues. Trimming cost V 7 bases and J 3 bases; bases outside gene matches: 7. Germline CDR1 LGHNA, CDR2 YNFKEQ. The CDR3 coding sequence is TGTGCCAGCACTCCTAGCGGGAGGGAAGACTACGAGCAGTACTTC. Translating gives CASTPSGREDYEQYF.

The chain has TRBV10-1 and TRBJ2-1, with D possibly called TRBD1 or TRBD2 (5 bases each). Per germline, CDR1 WNHNN and CDR2 SYGVQD (reference sequence). The germline V and J ends were trimmed by 7 bases and 7 bases, with 20 bases remaining between them. The CDR3 covers 15 residues. CDR3 residues: CASTSGPSERNEQFF. Here the CDR3 DNA reads TGCGCCAGCACCTCGGGACCCTCCGAGAGGAATGAGCAGTTCTTC.

The chain is built from TRBV27 and TRBJ2-7; a weak D match, TRBD1 (5 bases). Trimming stripped 3 bases from V and 6 bases from J, with 21 bases between. The V gene's germline CDR1 is MNHEY and CDR2 SMNVEV (reference sequence). This CDR3 comprises 16 residues. CDR3 DNA: TGTGCCAGCAGTTTTAGCAGGGAAGGTATAGGGGTCGAGCAGTACTTC. Translation gives CASSFSREGIGVEQYF.

The gene calls are TRBV11-2 and TRBJ1-4; perhaps TRBD1 as D (6 bases). This CDR3 is 13 amino acids long. Germline V gives CDR1 SGHAT, CDR2 FQNNGV. V gave up 1 base and J gave up 8 bases, with 8 bases separating them. The CDR3 region is CASSLGRGEKLFF. The CDR3 DNA sequence: TGTGCCAGCAGCTTAGGGAGGGGGGAAAAACTGTTTTTT.

The gene calls are TRBV3-1 (or the pseudogene TRBV3-2) and TRBJ2-3, with TRBD2 identical over 10 bases. This CDR3 is 17 amino acids long. Germline CDR1 reads LGHDT; CDR2 reads YNNKEL (reference sequence). The J segment lost 0 bases and the V segment lost 4 bases, leaving 7 bases of the junction unmatched. CDR3 in amino acids: CASSRLGLAVSTDTQYF. CDR3 coding DNA: TGTGCCAGCAGCCGATTAGGACTAGCGGTTAGCACAGATACGCAGTATTTT.

This rearrangement joins TRBV19 to TRBJ1-5; a possible D gene is TRBD1 (5 bases). V lost 7 bases and J 2 bases, leaving 9 bases between the germline ends. CDR3 size: 13 residues. Germline loops: CDR1 LNHDA, CDR2 SQIVND (reference sequence). CDR3: CASTQGRNQPQHF. DNA of the CDR3: TGTGCCAGTACCCAGGGACGCAATCAGCCCCAGCATTTT.

CDR3 sequence: CASSRTSGRPYTGELFF. CDR3 in DNA: TGTGCCAGTAGCAGGACTAGCGGGAGACCGTACACCGGGGAGCTGTTTTTT. V and J are TRBV19 and TRBJ2-2; 13 bases fit TRBD2. J lost 3 bases, V lost 6 bases, and 7 bases had no gene match. The CDR3 has 17 residues. CDR1 and CDR2 (germline): LNHDA, SQIVND (reference sequence).